This entry concerns a single T cell receptor (beta chain). What it binds is not known. This sample stems from a study of T cell responses to AZD1222 COVID-19 vaccine. Study outcomes and limitations: The donor group comprised mostly white British people and more females; the analysis possibly underestimated clonal diversity. No day 14 peak samples; only post-peak repertoires were characterized.

The CDR3 extends over 13 amino acids. Germline values: CDR1 LNHDA, CDR2 SQIVND (reference sequence). V trimming: 7 bases; J trimming: 9 bases; junction bases outside the gene matches: 7. Clones were read by immunoSEQ multiplex PCR, and TCRdb kept only the in-frame ones, dropping some. The data hold 150,000 to 200,000 clones, with around 92% observed a single time. The sequencing here drew on peripheral blood, taken 28 days after the second AZD1222 dose. The V call is TRBV19, the J call TRBJ2-2; 8 bases match TRBD1. The source is an adult who received the AZD1222 COVID-19 vaccine. DNA for the CDR3: TGTGCCAGTAACCTCAGGGGGCGCCGGGAGCTGTTTTTT. The encoded protein is CASNLRGRRELFF.